The clone carrying this T cell receptor (beta chain) was detected many times. This entry is derived from a study of molecular identifiers for immune sequencing clone quantification. A CD8+CD4-CCR7+CD45RA+ phenotype served as the sorting definition for naive CD8 T cells. The germline CDR1 and CDR2 sequences are KGHDR and SFDVKD. The CDR3 is 16 residues long. Deletions cut 3 bases from V and 0 bases from J, with 12 bases between. TCRdb re-called the PCR reads through MiXCR, storing one row per CDR3 protein. Here the sample spans about 70,000 distinct CDR3 sequences, roughly 18% being singletons. The sequence came from a human donor in good health. Some libraries in this study had Jurkat cell RNA spiked in. Source material: naive CD8+ T cells from blood, with Jurkat cell RNA spiked in. Subset here: FACS-sorted CD8+CD4-CCR7+CD45RA+ naive T cells. The chain recombines TRBV24-1 with TRBJ2-3, with D uncertain. The DNA of the CDR3 is TGTGCCACCAGTGATACGGTAGGATCTAGCACAGATACGCAGTATTTT. This encodes CATSDTVGSSTDTQYF.